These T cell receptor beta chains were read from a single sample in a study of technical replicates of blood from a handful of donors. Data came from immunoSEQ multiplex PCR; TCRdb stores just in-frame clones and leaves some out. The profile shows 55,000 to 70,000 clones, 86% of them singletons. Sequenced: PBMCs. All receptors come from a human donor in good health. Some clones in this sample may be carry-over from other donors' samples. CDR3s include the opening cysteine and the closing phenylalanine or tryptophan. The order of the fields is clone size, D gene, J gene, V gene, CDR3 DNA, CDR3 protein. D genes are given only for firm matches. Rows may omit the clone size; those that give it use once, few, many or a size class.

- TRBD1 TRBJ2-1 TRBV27 TGTGCCAGCAGAGACAGGGGCGGGAATGAGCAGTTCTTC CASRDRGGNEQFF
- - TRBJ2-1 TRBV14 TGTGCCAGCAGCCCTCTTGGGGGGGCCAAAGATGAGCAGTTCTTC CASSPLGGAKDEQFF
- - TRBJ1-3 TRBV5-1 TGCGCCAGCAGCTTGGAGAGGGCTACTGGAAACACCATATATTTT CASSLERATGNTIYF
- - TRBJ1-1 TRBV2 TGTGCCAGCTGCCCAGGGGTTACCTCCCTGCCTCCTGAAGCTTTCTTT CASCPGVTSLPPEAFF
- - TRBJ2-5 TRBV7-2 TGTGCCAGCAGCTTACCTCAAGAGACCCAGTACTTC CASSLPQETQYF
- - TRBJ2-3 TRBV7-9 TGTGCCAGCAGCTTAGAGGGGTTAGGTACGCAGTATTTT CASSLEGLGTQYF
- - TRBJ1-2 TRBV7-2 TGTGCCAGCAGCTTCTCAGGGTTCGGCGGCTACACCTTC CASSFSGFGGYTF
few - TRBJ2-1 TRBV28 TGTGCCAGCAGTTTACCGACGGGGAAATCGGGTAATGAGCAGTTCTTC CASSLPTGKSGNEQFF
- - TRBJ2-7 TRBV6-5 TGTGCCAGCAGTTACGACAGTAGGTCCCACTACGAGCAGTACTTC CASSYDSRSHYEQYF
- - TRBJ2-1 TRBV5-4 TGTGCCAGCAGCCCGGGTCTCAATGAGCAGTTCTTC CASSPGLNEQFF
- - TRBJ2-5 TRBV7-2 TGTGCCAGCAGCTTCGCGGATGAGACCCAGTACTTC CASSFADETQYF
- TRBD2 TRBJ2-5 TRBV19 TGTGCCAGTAGTAAGGAGGGCGGGAGAGAGACCCAGTACTTC CASSKEGGRETQYF
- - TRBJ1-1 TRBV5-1 TGCGCCAGCAGCTTGGACAGGGTTCTGGACACTGAAGCTTTCTTT CASSLDRVLDTEAFF
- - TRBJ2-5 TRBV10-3 TGTGCCATCAGTGGGTCCGGGAATCTACAAGAGACCCAGTACTTC CAISGSGNLQETQYF
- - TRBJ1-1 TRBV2 TGTGCCAGCAGTGAAGGCAGAAACACTGAAGCTTTCTTT CASSEGRNTEAFF
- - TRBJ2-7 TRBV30 TGTGCCTGGAGTGTAGGACTGGTCTCCTACGAGCAGTACTTC CAWSVGLVSYEQYF
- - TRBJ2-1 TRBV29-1 TGCAGCGTTGAAGGAGGAAGTGCCAGCTCCTACAATGAGCAGTTCTTC CSVEGGSASSYNEQFF
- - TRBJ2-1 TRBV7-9 TGTGCCAGCGGCTACAGGGGGCCTGGACTAGCTTTTGAGCAGTTCTTC CASGYRGPGLAFEQFF
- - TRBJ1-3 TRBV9 TGTGCCAGCAGCGCAAGTTGGACAGTCGGGGGGACCATATATTTT CASSASWTVGGTIYF
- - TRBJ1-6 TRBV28 TGTGCCAGCAGTTTGTCTCGGGACTATAATTCACCCCTCCACTTT CASSLSRDYNSPLHF
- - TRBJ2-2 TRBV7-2 TGTGCCAGCAGCTTAACAGCGAACACCGGGGAGCTGTTTTTT CASSLTANTGELFF
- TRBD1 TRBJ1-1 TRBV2 TGTGCCAGCAGGTTACAGGGGACTGAAGCTTTCTTT CASRLQGTEAFF
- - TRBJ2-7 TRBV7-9 TGTGCCAGCAGCTGGGCCCGCGTAAACAGCTACGAGCAGTACTTC CASSWARVNSYEQYF
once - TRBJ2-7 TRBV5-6 TGTGCCAGCAGCTCATATGACAGGCCCTTTTACGAGCAGTACTTC CASSSYDRPFYEQYF
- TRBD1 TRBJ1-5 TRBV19 TGTGCCAGTAGACAAGGGGGGGACAGGGTGCGTCAGCCCCAGCATTTT CASRQGGDRVRQPQHF
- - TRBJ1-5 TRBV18 TGTGCCAGCTCACCATTTGCGGGAAGTAGCAATCAGCCCCAGCATTTT CASSPFAGSSNQPQHF
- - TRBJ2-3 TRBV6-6 TGTGCCAGCAGTTTAAACACAGATACGCAGTATTTT CASSLNTDTQYF
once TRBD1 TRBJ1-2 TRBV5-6 TGTGCCAGCAGCTTGGCCCCAGGGGGCAATGGCTACACCTTC CASSLAPGGNGYTF
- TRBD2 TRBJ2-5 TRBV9 TGTGCCAGCAGCCAGAGGACTAGCGGGTTCCAAGAGACCCAGTACTTC CASSQRTSGFQETQYF
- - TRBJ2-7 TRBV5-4 TGTGCCAGCAGCCGGGACTCCTACGAGCAGTACTTC CASSRDSYEQYF
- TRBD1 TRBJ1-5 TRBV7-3 TGTGCCAGCAGCGAGAAAGACAGGGCAAGTCGTCAGCCCCAGCATTTT CASSEKDRASRQPQHF
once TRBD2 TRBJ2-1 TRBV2 TGTGCCAGCAGTCAAGCGGGAGGGCCCGTGAGTGAGCAGTTCTTC CASSQAGGPVSEQFF
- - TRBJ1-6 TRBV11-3 TGTGCCAGCAGCTTAGGGAGAGCTTCACCCCTCCACTTT CASSLGRASPLHF
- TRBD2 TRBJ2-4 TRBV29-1 TGCAGCGCTACTCTTAGGACTAGCGGGACTGGAAACATTCAGTACTTC CSATLRTSGTGNIQYF
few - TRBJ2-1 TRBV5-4 TGTGCCAGCAGCTTGTTCCGGGAGCAGTTCTTC CASSLFREQFF
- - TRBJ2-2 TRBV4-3 TGCGCCAGCAGCCAGCGCGGGGTCACGAACACCGGGGAGCTGTTTTTT CASSQRGVTNTGELFF
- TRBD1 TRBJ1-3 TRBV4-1 TGCGCCAGCAGCCCACAGACAGGGGAACCTGGAAACACCATATATTTT CASSPQTGEPGNTIYF
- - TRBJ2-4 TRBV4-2 TGTGCCAGCAGCCAAGGCTCGACGGCCGACTTGTCCATTCAGTACTTC CASSQGSTADLSIQYF
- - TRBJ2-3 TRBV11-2 TGTGCCAGCAGCCTAAAGCCGACACCCACAGATACGCAGTATTTT CASSLKPTPTDTQYF
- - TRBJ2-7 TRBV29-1 TGCAGCGTTGTGCCGCGAGACAGATCCTACGAGCAGTACTTC CSVVPRDRSYEQYF
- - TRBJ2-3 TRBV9 TGTGCCAGCAGCGTAGGACATAGCACAGATACGCAGTATTTT CASSVGHSTDTQYF
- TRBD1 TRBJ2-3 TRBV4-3 TGCGCCAGCAGCCACAACCTTGGGACAGGGGATTACACAGATACGCAGTATTTT CASSHNLGTGDYTDTQYF
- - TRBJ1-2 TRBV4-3 TGCGCCAGCAGCCAAGAAACAGGGCGCTATGGCTACACCTTC CASSQETGRYGYTF
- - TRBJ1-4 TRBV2 TGTGCCAGCAGTGATGTGGGAGCTAATGAAAAACTGTTTTTT CASSDVGANEKLFF
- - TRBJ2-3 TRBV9 TGTGCCAGCAGCGTAGGGGCGGATACGCAGTATTTT CASSVGADTQYF
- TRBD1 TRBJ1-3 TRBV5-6 TGTGCCAGCAGCGAGACAGGGGCTGGAAACACCATATATTTT CASSETGAGNTIYF
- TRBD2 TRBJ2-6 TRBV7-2 TGTGCCAGCAGCTTTTCGGGAGCGGGGGGGACTGGGGCCAACGTCCTGACTTTC CASSFSGAGGTGANVLTF
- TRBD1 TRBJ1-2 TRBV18 TGTGCCAGCTCACTGGGACAGGGCTATGGCTACACCTTC CASSLGQGYGYTF
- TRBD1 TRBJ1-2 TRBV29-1 TGCAGCGTCCTACGACAGGGGGCCGTGGGTGGCTACACCTTC CSVLRQGAVGGYTF
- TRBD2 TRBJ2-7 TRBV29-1 TGCAGCGTTGTAAGCGAGGGAGGGCACTACGAGCAGTACTTC CSVVSEGGHYEQYF
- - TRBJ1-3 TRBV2 TGTGCCAGCAGCTTAGTCCAAGCTGGAAACACCATATATTTT CASSLVQAGNTIYF
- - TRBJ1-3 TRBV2 TGTGCCAGCAGTCGGACCCCGGGGACTGGAAACACCATATATTTT CASSRTPGTGNTIYF
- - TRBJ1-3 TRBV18 TGTGCCAGCTCACGCCCGTTTGGGGGCGACTCTGGAAACACCATATATTTT CASSRPFGGDSGNTIYF